The clone carrying this TCR beta chain came up once. Antigen: not known. This record comes from a study of T cell responses to AZD1222 COVID-19 vaccine. The study, taken as a whole, reports: Every sample of the repertoires postdated the peak T cell response.

The CDR3 is 15 residues long. The germline gives CDR1 SEHNR, CDR2 FQNEAQ (reference sequence). V lost 3 bases, J lost 9 bases, and 5 bases stayed unmatched. The repertoire was sequenced with immunoSEQ multiplex PCR; TCRdb's copy has only in-frame clones and lacks some. The repertoire includes roughly 140,000 clones, approximately 94% of them detected once, and roughly 1.2% sits in the top ten. V gene TRBV7-9 combines with J gene TRBJ1-6; 10 positions agree with TRBD1. The sequenced sample was peripheral blood, obtained on day 0 of AZD1222 vaccination. The TCR originated in an adult in good health. CDR3 region: CASSFGQGGSSPLHF. The CDR3 DNA follows: TGTGCCAGCAGCTTCGGACAGGGGGGTAGTTCACCCCTCCACTTT.